One sample yielded the 8 T cell receptor beta chains listed below, sequenced in a study of T cells in localized non-small cell lung cancer. Some clones are missing from TCRdb's copy, which holds only in-frame ones; the method was immunoSEQ multiplex PCR. The sample lists 50,000 to 65,000 clones; roughly four fifths were seen once. The material sequenced was PBMCs, taken before any cancer treatment. These receptor sequences come from a man aged 40-75 years with stage II lung adenocarcinoma.

The gene calls are TRBV29-1 and TRBJ2-7; 9 bases match TRBD1. This CDR3 comprises 16 residues. Looked up from germline, CDR1 is SQVTM and CDR2 is ANQGSEA. The J segment lost 9 bases and the V segment lost 0 bases, leaving 15 bases of the junction unmatched. The CDR3 region has the DNA TGCAGCGTTGAAGATCGCGGACAGGGGAGCGGCGGATTGCAGTACTTC. It yields the protein CSVEDRGQGSGGLQYF.

The chain joins TRBV5-8 to TRBJ2-1; TRBD2 agrees at 12 bases. This CDR3 spans 16 amino acids. Looked up from germline, CDR1 is SGHTS and CDR2 is YDEGEE. J gave up 2 bases and V 3 bases, and 3 bases lay outside the gene matches. In DNA form, the CDR3 reads TGTGCCAGCAGCTCCGGACTAGCGGGACCCTACAATGAGCAGTTCTTC. Its protein product is CASSSGLAGPYNEQFF.

The V call is TRBV9, the J call TRBJ2-7, with 8 bases aligning to TRBD2. Germline lookup yields CDR1 SGDLS and CDR2 YYNGEE. This CDR3 contains 16 residues. The trim removed 0 bases at V and 4 bases at J, leaving 9 bases unmatched. CDR3 nucleotide sequence: TGTGCCAGCAGCGTAGCCCCCGGTAGCGGGGAGTACGAGCAGTACTTC. This encodes CASSVAPGSGEYEQYF.

The rearrangement links TRBV9 to TRBJ2-3, with D perhaps matching TRBD1 (6 bases). From germline, CDR1 is SGDLS and CDR2 YYNGEE. This CDR3 has 18 residues. Trimming removed 2 bases at V and 1 base at J, with 20 bases between. CDR3 region: CASSVGAGRPGGTDTQYF. Written as DNA, the CDR3 is TGTGCCAGCAGCGTGGGAGCTGGGCGACCAGGGGGCACAGATACGCAGTATTTT.

This clone was observed a handful of times. The V call is TRBV30, the J call TRBJ1-2, with D possibly being TRBD1 (5 bases). Germline V gene data show CDR1 as GTSNPN and CDR2 as SVGIG (reference sequence). The CDR3 consists of 14 residues. V lost 4 bases and J 4 bases, leaving 16 bases between the germline ends. The CDR3 sequence: CAWIQDYGIYGYTF. The DNA for the CDR3 is TGTGCCTGGATACAGGACTATGGGATCTATGGCTACACCTTC.

The J gene is TRBJ2-1, the V gene TRBV11-2; TRBD2 matches 11 bases. This CDR3 has 17 amino acids. V lost 3 bases, J lost 4 bases, and 8 bases stayed unmatched. CDR1 is SGHAT and CDR2 is FQNNGV in the germline V gene. DNA of the CDR3: TGTGCCAGCAGCTTTAGCGGGAGGGCCGGTTTTTACAATGAGCAGTTCTTC. Translating gives CASSFSGRAGFYNEQFF. Drawing the rest from reference TRBV11-2 and TRBJ2-1, the complete variable domain is EAGVAQSPRYKIIEKRQSVAFWCNPISGHATLYWYQQILGQGPKLLIQFQNNGVVDDSQLPKDRFSAERLKGVDSTLKIQPAKLEDSAVYLCASSFSGRAGFYNEQFFGPGTRLTVL.

At least ten counts were recorded for this clone. In the same sample, other DNA sequences code for this CDR3. This sequence joins TRBV30 and TRBJ1-1; D is unclear. Trimming pared 0 bases from V and 1 base from J, leaving 6 bases between. CDR1 GTSNPN and CDR2 SVGIG come from the germline V gene (reference sequence). This CDR3 is 13 amino acids long. Here the CDR3 reads CAWSVWGNTEAFF. CDR3 DNA: TGTGCCTGGAGTGTCTGGGGGAACACTGAAGCTTTCTTT.

The chain has TRBV5-8 and TRBJ2-6; D not resolved. The ends were cut back, 0 bases at V and 4 bases at J, with 8 bases in the middle. In germline, CDR1 is SGHTS, CDR2 YDEGEE. The CDR3 sequence is 15 residues long. The CDR3: CASSLGQPGANVLTF. The DNA of the CDR3 is TGTGCCAGCAGCTTGGGGCAACCAGGGGCCAACGTCCTGACTTTC. Looking up the rest from reference TRBV5-8 and TRBJ2-6 gives the full variable domain: EAGVTQSPTHLIKTRGQQATLRCSPISGHTSVYWYQQALGLGLQFLLWYDEGEERNRGNFPPRFSGRQFPNYSSELNVNALELEDSALYLCASSLGQPGANVLTFGAGSRLTVL.